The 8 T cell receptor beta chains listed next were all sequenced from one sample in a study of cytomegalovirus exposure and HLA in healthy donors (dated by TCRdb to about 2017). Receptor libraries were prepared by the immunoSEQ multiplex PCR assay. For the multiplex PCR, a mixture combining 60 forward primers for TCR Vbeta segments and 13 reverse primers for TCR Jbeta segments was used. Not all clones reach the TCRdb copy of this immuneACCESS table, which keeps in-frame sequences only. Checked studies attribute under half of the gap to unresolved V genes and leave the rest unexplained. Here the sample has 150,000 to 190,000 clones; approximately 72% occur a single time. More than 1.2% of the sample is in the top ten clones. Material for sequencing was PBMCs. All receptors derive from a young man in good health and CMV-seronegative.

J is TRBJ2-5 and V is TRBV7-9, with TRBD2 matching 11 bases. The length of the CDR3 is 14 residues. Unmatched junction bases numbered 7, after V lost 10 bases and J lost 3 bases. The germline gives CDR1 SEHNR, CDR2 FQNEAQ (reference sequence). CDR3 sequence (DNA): TGTGCCACCTCGACTAGCGGGGACGAAGAGACCCAGTACTTC. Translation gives CATSTSGDEETQYF.

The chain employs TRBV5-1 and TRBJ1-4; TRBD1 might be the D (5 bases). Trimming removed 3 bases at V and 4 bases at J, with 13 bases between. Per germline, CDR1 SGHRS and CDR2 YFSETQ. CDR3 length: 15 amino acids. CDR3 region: CASSYTGDLNEKLFF. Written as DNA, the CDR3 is TGCGCCAGCAGCTACACAGGAGACCTTAATGAAAAACTGTTTTTT.

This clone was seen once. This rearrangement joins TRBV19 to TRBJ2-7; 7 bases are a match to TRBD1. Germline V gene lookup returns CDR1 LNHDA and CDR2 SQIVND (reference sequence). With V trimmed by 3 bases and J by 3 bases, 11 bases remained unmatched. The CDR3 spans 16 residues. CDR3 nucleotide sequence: TGTGCCAGTAGTATCGACGCCGGGACAGTTTTCTACGAGCAGTACTTC. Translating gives CASSIDAGTVFYEQYF.

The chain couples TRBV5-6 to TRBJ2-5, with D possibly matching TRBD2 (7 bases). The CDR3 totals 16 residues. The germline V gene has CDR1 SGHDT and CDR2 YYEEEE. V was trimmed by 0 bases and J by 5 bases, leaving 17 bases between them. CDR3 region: CASSLVRGGNVETQYF. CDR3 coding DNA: TGTGCCAGCAGCTTGGTAAGGGGGGGCAATGTCGAGACCCAGTACTTC.

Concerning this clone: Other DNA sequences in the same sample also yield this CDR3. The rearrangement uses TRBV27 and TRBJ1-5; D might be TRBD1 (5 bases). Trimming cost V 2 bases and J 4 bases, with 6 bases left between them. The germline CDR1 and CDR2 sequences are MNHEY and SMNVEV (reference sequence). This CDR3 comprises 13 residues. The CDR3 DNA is TGTGCCAGCAGTTTAAGGGGTAATCAGCCCCAGCATTTT. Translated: CASSLRGNQPQHF.

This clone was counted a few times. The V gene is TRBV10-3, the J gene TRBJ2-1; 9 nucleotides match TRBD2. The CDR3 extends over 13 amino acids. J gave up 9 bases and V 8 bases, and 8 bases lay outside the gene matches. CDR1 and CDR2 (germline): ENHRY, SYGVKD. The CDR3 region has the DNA TGTGCCATCGGGCGGGAGGGTAGGGGTGAGCAGTTCTTC. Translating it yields CAIGREGRGEQFF.

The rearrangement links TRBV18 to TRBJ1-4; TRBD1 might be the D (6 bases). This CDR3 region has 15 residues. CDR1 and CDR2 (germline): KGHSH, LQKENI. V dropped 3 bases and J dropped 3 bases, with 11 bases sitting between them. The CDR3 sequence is CASSPNRVANEKLFF. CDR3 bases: TGTGCCAGCTCACCGAACAGGGTAGCTAATGAAAAACTGTTTTTT.

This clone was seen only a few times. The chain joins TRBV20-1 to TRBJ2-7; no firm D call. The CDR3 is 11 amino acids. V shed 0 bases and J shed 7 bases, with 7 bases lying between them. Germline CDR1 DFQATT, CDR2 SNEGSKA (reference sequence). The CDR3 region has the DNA TGCAGTGCTAGAGATCTACGAGAGCAGTACTTC. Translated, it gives CSARDLREQYF.